The next 5 T cell receptor beta chains were all read from a single sample in a study. TCRdb keeps only in-frame clones here, not all; method: immunoSEQ multiplex PCR. This sample has approximately 53,000 clones, with 80% to 95% found just once. Sequencing input: PBMCs. The receptor source for this set is a man in his forties or fifties with rheumatoid arthritis.

The chain joins TRBV5-6 to TRBJ1-6; D not certain. The germline V and J ends were trimmed by 2 bases and 7 bases, with 10 bases remaining between them. CDR1 is SGHDT, CDR2 YYEEEE, per germline. CDR3 length: 14 amino acids. CDR3 bases: TGTGCCAGCAGCTTTTACCCCGGGAATTCACCCCTCCACTTT. Translated, it gives CASSFYPGNSPLHF.

This clone was picked up one time. The chain couples TRBV4-1 to TRBJ2-3, with 7 bases aligning to TRBD2. From germline, CDR1 is MGHRA and CDR2 YSYEKL. The CDR3 totals 14 residues. With 3 bases clipped from V and 7 bases from J, the junction kept 7 bases outside the gene matches. CDR3 DNA: TGCGCCAGCAGCCAGTCGGGACTACAATATACGCAGTATTTT. The encoded protein is CASSQSGLQYTQYF.

This chain connects TRBV24-1 to TRBJ1-2; TRBD1 agrees at 7 bases. Trimming took 8 bases from V and 1 from J; bases not matched to a gene: 3. Germline-derived CDR1 and CDR2 are KGHDR and SFDVKD. CDR3 length equals 13 residues. The CDR3 loop reads CATTYRGNYGYTF. The CDR3 region has the DNA TGTGCCACCACCTACAGGGGTAACTATGGCTACACCTTC.

The V and J genes are TRBV18 and TRBJ2-7; 7 bases fit TRBD1. V lost 6 bases to trimming and J lost 3 bases; unmatched junction nucleotides: 5. Germline CDR1 KGHSH, CDR2 LQKENI. The CDR3 contains 13 residues. This CDR3 reads CASSGTALYEQYF. CDR3 DNA sequence: TGTGCCAGCTCGGGGACAGCCCTCTACGAGCAGTACTTC.

The J gene is TRBJ2-1, the V gene TRBV14; 8 nucleotides line up with TRBD2. CDR3 length equals 18 residues. In germline, CDR1 is SGHDN, CDR2 FVKESK. The V gene end was trimmed by 2 bases and the J gene end by 7 bases; junction bases not matched to a gene: 16. CDR3 bases: TGTGCCAGCAGCCAAATTTACGCGGGAGGCAGGGGAAGAAATGAGCAGTTCTTC. It specifies CASSQIYAGGRGRNEQFF.